The TCR beta chain under discussion was sequenced for a study of cytomegalovirus exposure and HLA in healthy donors. To note about this clone: Its target is not known.

PCR employed 60 Vbeta and 13 Jbeta primers. Assay used: immunoSEQ multiplex PCR; TCRdb lists only in-frame clones, some missing. The sample lists over 45,000 clones, roughly four fifths occurring once. V was trimmed by 4 bases and J by 0 bases, leaving 7 bases between them. This CDR3 is built from 13 residues. Germline V gene lookup returns CDR1 SGHRS and CDR2 YFSETQ. Study-wide results and caveats: Later analysis identified a missense DCLRE1C variant that was linked to TCR beta V- and J-gene trimming. Clonal expansion was found to be greater in HLA-associated TCR beta chains than in equally common others in a later analysis. Later analysis suggested most CMV-associated TCR beta chains were HLA-restricted. High sensitivity and specificity were reportedly achieved when the classifier diagnosed cytomegalovirus status.

The sample was PBMCs. This TCR came from a boy aged 10-17 years in good health and CMV-seropositive. The V gene is TRBV5-1, the J gene TRBJ1-2, with D unresolved. CDR3 sequence: CASSQAANYGYTF. The CDR3 region has the DNA TGCGCCAGCAGCCAGGCAGCTAACTATGGCTACACCTTC.